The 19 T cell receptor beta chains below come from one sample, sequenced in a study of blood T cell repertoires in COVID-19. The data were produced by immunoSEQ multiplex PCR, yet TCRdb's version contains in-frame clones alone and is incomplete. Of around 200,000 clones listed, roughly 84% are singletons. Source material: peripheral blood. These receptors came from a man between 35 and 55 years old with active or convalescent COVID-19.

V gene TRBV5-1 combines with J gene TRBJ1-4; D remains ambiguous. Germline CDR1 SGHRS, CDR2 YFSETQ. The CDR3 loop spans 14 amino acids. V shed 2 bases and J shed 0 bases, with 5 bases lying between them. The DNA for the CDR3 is TGCGCCAGCAGCTTCAATCCAACTAATGAAAAACTGTTTTTT. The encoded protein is CASSFNPTNEKLFF.

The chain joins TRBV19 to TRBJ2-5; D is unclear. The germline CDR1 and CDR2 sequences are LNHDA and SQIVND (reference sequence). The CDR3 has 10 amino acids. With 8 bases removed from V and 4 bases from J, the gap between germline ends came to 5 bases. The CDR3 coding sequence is TGTGCCAGTGGGCGAGAGACCCAGTACTTC. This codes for CASGRETQYF.

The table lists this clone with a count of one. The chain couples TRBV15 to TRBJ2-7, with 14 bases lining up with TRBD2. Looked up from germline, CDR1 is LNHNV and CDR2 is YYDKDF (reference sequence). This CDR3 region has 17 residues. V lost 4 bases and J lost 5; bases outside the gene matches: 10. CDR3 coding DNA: TGTGCCACCAGCACTGCACCTCCGGGACTAGCGGGAGACGAGCAGTACTTC. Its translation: CATSTAPPGLAGDEQYF.

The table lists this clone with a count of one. The CDR3, as DNA: TGTGCCAGCAGCGCTCTCCGGGACAGCGCCATTATCTCCTACGAGCAGTACTTC. Amino acids: CASSALRDSAIISYEQYF. J is TRBJ2-7 and V is TRBV9; 7 nucleotides match TRBD1. V lost 3 bases and J lost 0; bases outside the gene matches: 15. This CDR3 comprises 18 residues. CDR1 and CDR2 from the germline V gene are SGDLS and YYNGEE.

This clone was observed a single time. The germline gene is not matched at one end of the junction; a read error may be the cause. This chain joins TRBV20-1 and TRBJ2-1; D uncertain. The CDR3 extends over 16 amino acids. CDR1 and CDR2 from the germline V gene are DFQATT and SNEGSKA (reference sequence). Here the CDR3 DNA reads TGCAGTGCTAGTCCTACGACTCAAACCTCCCACAATGAGCAGTTCTTC. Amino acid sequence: CSASPTTQTSHNEQFF.

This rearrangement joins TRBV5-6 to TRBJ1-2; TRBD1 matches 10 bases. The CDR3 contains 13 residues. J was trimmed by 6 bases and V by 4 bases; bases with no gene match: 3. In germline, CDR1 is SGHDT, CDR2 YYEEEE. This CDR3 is CASSETGGDGYTF. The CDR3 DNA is TGTGCCAGCAGCGAGACAGGGGGCGATGGCTACACCTTC. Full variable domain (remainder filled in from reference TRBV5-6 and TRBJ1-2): DAGVTQSPTHLIKTRGQQVTLRCSPKSGHDTVSWYQQALGQGPQFIFQYYEEEERQRGNFPDRFSGHQFPNYSSELNVNALLLGDSALYLCASSETGGDGYTFGSGTRLTVV.

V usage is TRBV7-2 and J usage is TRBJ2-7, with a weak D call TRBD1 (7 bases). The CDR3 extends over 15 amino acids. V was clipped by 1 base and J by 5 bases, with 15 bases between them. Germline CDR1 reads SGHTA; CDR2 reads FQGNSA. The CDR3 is CASSLERGRRDEQYF. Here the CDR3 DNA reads TGTGCCAGCAGCTTAGAGAGGGGGCGGAGGGACGAGCAGTACTTC.

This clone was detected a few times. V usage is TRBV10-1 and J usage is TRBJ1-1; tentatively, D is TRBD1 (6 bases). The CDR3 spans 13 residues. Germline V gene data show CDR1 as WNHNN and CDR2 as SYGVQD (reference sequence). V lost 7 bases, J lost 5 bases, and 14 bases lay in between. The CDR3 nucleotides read TGCGCCAGCAAACAGGGTTGGGGGACTGAAGCTTTCTTT. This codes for CASKQGWGTEAFF.

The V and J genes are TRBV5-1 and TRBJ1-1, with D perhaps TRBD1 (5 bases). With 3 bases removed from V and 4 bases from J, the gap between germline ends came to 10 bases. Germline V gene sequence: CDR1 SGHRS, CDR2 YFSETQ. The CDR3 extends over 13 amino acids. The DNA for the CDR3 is TGCGCCAGCAGCTGGATGGGGGGCACTGAAGCTTTCTTT. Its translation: CASSWMGGTEAFF. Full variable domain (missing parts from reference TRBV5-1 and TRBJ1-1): KAGVTQTPRYLIKTRGQQVTLSCSPISGHRSVSWYQQTPGQGLQFLFEYFSETQRNKGNFPGRFSGRQFSNSRSEMNVSTLELGDSALYLCASSWMGGTEAFFGQGTRLTVV.

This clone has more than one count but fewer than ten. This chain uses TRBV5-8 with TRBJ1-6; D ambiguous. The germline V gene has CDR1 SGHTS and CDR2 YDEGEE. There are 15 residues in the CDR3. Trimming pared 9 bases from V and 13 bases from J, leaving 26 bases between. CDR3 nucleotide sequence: TGTGCCACCCAACCTTCGACGGACTGGCGGTCGCCCCTCCACTTT. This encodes CATQPSTDWRSPLHF.

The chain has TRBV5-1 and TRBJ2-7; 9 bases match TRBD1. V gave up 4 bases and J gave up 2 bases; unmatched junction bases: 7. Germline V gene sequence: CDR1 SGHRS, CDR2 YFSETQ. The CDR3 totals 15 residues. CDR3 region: CASSEGQGGPYEQYF. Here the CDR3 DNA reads TGCGCCAGCAGCGAGGGACAGGGTGGGCCCTACGAGCAGTACTTC. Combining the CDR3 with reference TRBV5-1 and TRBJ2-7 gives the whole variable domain KAGVTQTPRYLIKTRGQQVTLSCSPISGHRSVSWYQQTPGQGLQFLFEYFSETQRNKGNFPGRFSGRQFSNSRSEMNVSTLELGDSALYLCASSEGQGGPYEQYFGPGTRLTVT.

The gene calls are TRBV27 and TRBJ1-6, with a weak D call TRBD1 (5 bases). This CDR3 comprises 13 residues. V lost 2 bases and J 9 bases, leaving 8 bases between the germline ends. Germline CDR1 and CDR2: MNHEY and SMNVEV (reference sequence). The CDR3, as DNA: TGTGCCAGCAGTTTAGGGGCGGCTTCACCCCTCCACTTT. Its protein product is CASSLGAASPLHF.

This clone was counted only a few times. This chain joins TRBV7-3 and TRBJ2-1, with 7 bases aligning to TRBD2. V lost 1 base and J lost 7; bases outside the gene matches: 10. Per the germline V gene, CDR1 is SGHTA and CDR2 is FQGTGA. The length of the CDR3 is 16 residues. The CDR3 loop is CASSLIGRERPNEQFF. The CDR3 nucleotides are TGTGCCAGCAGCTTAATAGGGCGGGAGCGGCCAAATGAGCAGTTCTTC.

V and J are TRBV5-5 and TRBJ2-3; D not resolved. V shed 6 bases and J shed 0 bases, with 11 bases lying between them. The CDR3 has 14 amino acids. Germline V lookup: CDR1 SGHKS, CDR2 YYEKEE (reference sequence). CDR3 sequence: CASMEQRSTDTQYF. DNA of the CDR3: TGTGCCAGCATGGAACAGAGAAGCACAGATACGCAGTATTTT.

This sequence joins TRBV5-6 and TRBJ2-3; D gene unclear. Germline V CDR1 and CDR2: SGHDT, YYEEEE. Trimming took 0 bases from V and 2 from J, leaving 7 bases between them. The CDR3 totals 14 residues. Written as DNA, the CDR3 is TGTGCCAGCAGCTTGGGCGCCCACACAGATACGCAGTATTTT. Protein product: CASSLGAHTDTQYF. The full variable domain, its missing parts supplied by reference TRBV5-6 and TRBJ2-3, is DAGVTQSPTHLIKTRGQQVTLRCSPKSGHDTVSWYQQALGQGPQFIFQYYEEEERQRGNFPDRFSGHQFPNYSSELNVNALLLGDSALYLCASSLGAHTDTQYFGPGTRLTVL.

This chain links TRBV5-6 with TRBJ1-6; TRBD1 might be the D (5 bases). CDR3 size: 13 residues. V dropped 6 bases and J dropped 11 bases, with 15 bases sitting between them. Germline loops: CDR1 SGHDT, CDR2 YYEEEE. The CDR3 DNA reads TGTGCCAGCAACCAACGGGGGACCCCACCCCTCCACTTT. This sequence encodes CASNQRGTPPLHF.

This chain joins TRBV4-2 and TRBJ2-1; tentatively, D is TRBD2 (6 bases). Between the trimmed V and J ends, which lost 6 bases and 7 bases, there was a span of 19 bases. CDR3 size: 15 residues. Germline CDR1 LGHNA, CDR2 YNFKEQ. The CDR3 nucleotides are TGTGCCAGCAGTTACGTCGGGGACTCGTCTAATGAGCAGTTCTTC. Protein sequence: CASSYVGDSSNEQFF.

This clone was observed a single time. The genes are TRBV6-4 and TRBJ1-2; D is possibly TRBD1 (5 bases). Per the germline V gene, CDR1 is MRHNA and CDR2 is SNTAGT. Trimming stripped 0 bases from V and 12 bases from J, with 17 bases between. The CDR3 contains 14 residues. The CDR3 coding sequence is TGTGCCAGCAGTGACTCGAGTCCAGGGTTGCTTAACACCTTC. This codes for CASSDSSPGLLNTF.

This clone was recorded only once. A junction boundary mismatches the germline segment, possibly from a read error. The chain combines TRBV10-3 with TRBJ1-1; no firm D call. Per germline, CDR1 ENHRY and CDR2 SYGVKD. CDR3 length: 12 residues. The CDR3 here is CAISHVRTESFF. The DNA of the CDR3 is TGTGCCATCAGTCATGTTAGGACTGAATCTTTCTTT.